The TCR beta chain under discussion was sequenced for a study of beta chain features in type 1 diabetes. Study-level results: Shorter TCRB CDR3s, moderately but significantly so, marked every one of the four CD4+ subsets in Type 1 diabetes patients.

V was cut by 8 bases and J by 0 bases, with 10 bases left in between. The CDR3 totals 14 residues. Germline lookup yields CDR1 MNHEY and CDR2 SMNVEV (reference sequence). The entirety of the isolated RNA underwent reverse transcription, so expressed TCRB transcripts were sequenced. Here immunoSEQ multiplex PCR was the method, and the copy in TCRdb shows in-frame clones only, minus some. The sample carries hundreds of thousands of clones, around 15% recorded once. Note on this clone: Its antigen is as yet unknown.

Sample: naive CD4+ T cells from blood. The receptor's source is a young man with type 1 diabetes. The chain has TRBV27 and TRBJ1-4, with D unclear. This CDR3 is CASREWATNEKLFF. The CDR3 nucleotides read TGTGCCAGCCGGGAGTGGGCAACTAATGAAAAACTGTTTTTT.